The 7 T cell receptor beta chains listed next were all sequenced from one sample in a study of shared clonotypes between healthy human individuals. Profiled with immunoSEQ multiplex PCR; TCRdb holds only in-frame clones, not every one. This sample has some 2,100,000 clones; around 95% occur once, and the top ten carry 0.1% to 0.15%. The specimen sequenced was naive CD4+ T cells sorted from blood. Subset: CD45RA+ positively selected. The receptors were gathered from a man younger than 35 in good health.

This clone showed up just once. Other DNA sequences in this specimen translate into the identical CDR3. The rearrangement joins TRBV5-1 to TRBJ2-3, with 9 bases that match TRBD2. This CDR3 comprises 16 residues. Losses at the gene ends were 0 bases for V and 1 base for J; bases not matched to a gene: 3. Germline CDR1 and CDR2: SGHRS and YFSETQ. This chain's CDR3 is CASSLGRTSGTDTQYF. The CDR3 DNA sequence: TGCGCCAGCAGCTTGGGAAGGACTAGCGGCACAGATACGCAGTATTTT.

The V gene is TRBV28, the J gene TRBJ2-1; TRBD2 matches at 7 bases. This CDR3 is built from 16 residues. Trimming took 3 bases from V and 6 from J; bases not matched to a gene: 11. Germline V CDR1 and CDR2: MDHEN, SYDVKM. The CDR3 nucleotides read TGTGCCAGCAGTTTGCGCCGGCGGGGGACCTCCAATGAGCAGTTCTTC. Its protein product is CASSLRRRGTSNEQFF.

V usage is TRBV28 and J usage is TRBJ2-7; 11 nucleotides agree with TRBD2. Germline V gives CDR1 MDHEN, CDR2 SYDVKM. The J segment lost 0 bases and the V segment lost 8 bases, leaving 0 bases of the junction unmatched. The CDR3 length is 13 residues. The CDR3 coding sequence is TGTGCCAGCCTAGCGGGGGGCTCCTACGAGCAGTACTTC. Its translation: CASLAGGSYEQYF.

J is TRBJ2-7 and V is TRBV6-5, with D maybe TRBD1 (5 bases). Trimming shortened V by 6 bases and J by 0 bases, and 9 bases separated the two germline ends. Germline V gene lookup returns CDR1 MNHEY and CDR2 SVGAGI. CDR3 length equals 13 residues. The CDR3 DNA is TGTGCCAGCAGAGTAGGGGTCTCCTACGAGCAGTACTTC. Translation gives CASRVGVSYEQYF.

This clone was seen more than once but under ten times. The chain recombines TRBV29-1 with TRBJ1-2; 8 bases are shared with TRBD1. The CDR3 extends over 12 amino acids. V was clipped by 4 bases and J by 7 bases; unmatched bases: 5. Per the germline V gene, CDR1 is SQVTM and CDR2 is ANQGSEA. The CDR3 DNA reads TGCAGCGTTGTACAGGGGGTCACTGGCTACACCTTC. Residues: CSVVQGVTGYTF.

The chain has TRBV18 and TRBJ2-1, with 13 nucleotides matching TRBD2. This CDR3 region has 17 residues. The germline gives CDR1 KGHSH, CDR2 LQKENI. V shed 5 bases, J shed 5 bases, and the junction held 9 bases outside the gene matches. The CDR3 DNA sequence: TGTGCCAGCTCAGTATTGAGGACTAGCGGGGGAAACAATGAGCAGTTCTTC. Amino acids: CASSVLRTSGGNNEQFF.

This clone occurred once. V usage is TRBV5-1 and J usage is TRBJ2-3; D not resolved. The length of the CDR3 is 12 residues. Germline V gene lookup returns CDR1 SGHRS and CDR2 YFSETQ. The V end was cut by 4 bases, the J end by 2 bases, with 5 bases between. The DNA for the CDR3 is TGCGCCAGCAGCCAAGTCACAGATACGCAGTATTTT. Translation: CASSQVTDTQYF.